This T cell receptor (beta chain) was identified during a study of neurological immune-mediated disorders. Ten or more counts support this clonotype. The cDNA was generated through 5'RACE incorporating 10-nucleotide random UMIs. TCRdb re-called the 5' RACE reads through MiXCR, storing one row per CDR3 protein. The sample yields 25,000 to 35,000 distinct CDR3 sequences, roughly 1.6% seen once. The sequencing sample was made of PBMCs. The TCR sequence derives from a woman aged 25-40 years with multiple sclerosis.

The CDR3 protein is CASSLFGAYEQYF. CDR3 nucleotide sequence: TGTGCCAGCAGCTTATTTGGGGCCTACGAGCAGTACTTC. The chain uses TRBV7-9 and TRBJ2-7, with unresolved D. The CDR3 contains 13 residues. Germline V lookup: CDR1 SEHNR, CDR2 FQNEAQ (reference sequence). V was clipped by 2 bases and J by 2 bases, with 7 bases between them.